This is a list of T cell receptor beta chains from one sample in a study of cytomegalovirus exposure and HLA in healthy donors. Only in-frame clones appear in the TCRdb table, and some are missing; sequencing was by immunoSEQ multiplex PCR. The table records 150,000 or so clones, approximately 79% of them present only once. The specimen was PBMCs. All receptors come from a man between 50 and 59 years old in good health and CMV-seropositive. Both conserved end residues are part of each CDR3. Fields, in order: CDR3 length, clone size, J gene, V gene, D gene, CDR3 DNA, CDR3 protein. D genes are given only for firm matches. A clone size is listed for some rows: how often the clone was seen (once, few, many), or a class if it is expanded.

length: 14
size: NA
J: TRBJ2-2
V: TRBV19
D: TRBD2
DNA: TGTGCCAGTAGTATCCCCCTAGCGGCGGGGGAGCTGTTTTTT
CDR3: CASSIPLAAGELFF

length: 13
size: NA
J: TRBJ2-1
V: TRBV10-1
D: NA
DNA: TGCGCCAGCAGTAGGGACACTAACAATGAGCAGTTCTTC
CDR3: CASSRDTNNEQFF

length: 12
size: once
J: TRBJ2-7
V: TRBV7-9
D: NA
DNA: TGTGCCAGCAGCCCCCGACTTGAGGAGCAGTACTTC
CDR3: CASSPRLEEQYF

length: 13
size: NA
J: TRBJ1-2
V: TRBV6-5
D: NA
DNA: TGTGCCAGCACGGGGGGGAGGGGCAGGGGCTACACCTTC
CDR3: CASTGGRGRGYTF

length: 13
size: NA
J: TRBJ1-2
V: TRBV11-2
D: NA
DNA: TGTGCCAGCAGTACCGACAGGAACTATGGCTACACCTTC
CDR3: CASSTDRNYGYTF

length: 15
size: NA
J: TRBJ1-4
V: TRBV28
D: NA
DNA: TGTGCCAGCAGTTTATCGGGGGTCACTAATGAAAAACTGTTTTTT
CDR3: CASSLSGVTNEKLFF

length: 14
size: NA
J: TRBJ1-2
V: TRBV28
D: TRBD1
DNA: TGTGCCAGCAGTTCCGACCGGACAGGGGGTGGCTACACCTTC
CDR3: CASSSDRTGGGYTF

length: 15
size: many
J: TRBJ2-3
V: TRBV6-4
D: TRBD2
DNA: TGTGCCAGCAGTGACTCCGCGGGGGGGCAAGATACGCAGTATTTT
CDR3: CASSDSAGGQDTQYF

length: 15
size: once
J: TRBJ1-1
V: TRBV9
D: TRBD1
DNA: TGTGCCAGCAGCGTCGGACAGGACATGAACACTGAAGCTTTCTTT
CDR3: CASSVGQDMNTEAFF

length: 13
size: few
J: TRBJ2-7
V: TRBV9
D: NA
DNA: TGTGCCAGCAGCGAGGGCGCAGGGGTGGAGCAGTACTTC
CDR3: CASSEGAGVEQYF

length: 14
size: NA
J: TRBJ1-1
V: TRBV19
D: TRBD1
DNA: TGTGCCAGTAGGGTAGGACAGGCGAACACTGAAGCTTTCTTT
CDR3: CASRVGQANTEAFF

length: 15
size: NA
J: TRBJ1-5
V: TRBV5-1
D: TRBD1
DNA: TGCGCCAGCAGCTCGGGACAGGGGTTGAAGGAGCCCCAGCATTTT
CDR3: CASSSGQGLKEPQHF

length: 13
size: NA
J: TRBJ1-2
V: TRBV13
D: TRBD1
DNA: TGTGCCAGCGACAGGGGGCAGAACTATGGCTACACCTTC
CDR3: CASDRGQNYGYTF

length: 15
size: NA
J: TRBJ1-5
V: TRBV19
D: TRBD1
DNA: TGTGCCAGTAGTAGCCGGGACAGGGGCAATCAGCCCCAGCATTTT
CDR3: CASSSRDRGNQPQHF

length: 14
size: NA
J: TRBJ1-1
V: TRBV29-1
D: NA
DNA: TGCAGCGTTGAGGGGGAGGGGTATCAGCGTGAAGCTTTCTTT
CDR3: CSVEGEGYQREAFF

length: 14
size: NA
J: TRBJ1-4
V: TRBV2
D: TRBD1
DNA: TGTGCCAGCAGATCCGGGACAGATAATGAAAAACTGTTTTTT
CDR3: CASRSGTDNEKLFF

length: 14
size: NA
J: TRBJ1-1
V: TRBV5-6
D: TRBD1
DNA: TGTGCCAGCAGCCTCGACAGGGAGAACACTGAAGCTTTCTTT
CDR3: CASSLDRENTEAFF

length: 15
size: NA
J: TRBJ1-5
V: TRBV18
D: NA
DNA: TGTGCCAGCTCACCTATATACAGGGACGGACAGCCCCAGCATTTT
CDR3: CASSPIYRDGQPQHF

length: 14
size: NA
J: TRBJ2-2
V: TRBV6-5
D: NA
DNA: TGTGCCACGCTCCGGGGGACGAACACCGGGGAGCTGTTTTTT
CDR3: CATLRGTNTGELFF

length: 15
size: NA
J: TRBJ2-5
V: TRBV7-2
D: TRBD2
DNA: TGTGCCAGCAGCTTAGCTACTAGCGGGAGACAGACCCAGTACTTC
CDR3: CASSLATSGRQTQYF

length: 15
size: NA
J: TRBJ1-5
V: TRBV28
D: NA
DNA: TGTGCCAGCAGTCCGGCCTTAGGAGGGAATCAGCCCCAGCATTTT
CDR3: CASSPALGGNQPQHF

length: 15
size: NA
J: TRBJ1-3
V: TRBV7-9
D: NA
DNA: TGTGCCAGCAGCTCCTCGGTGGGCGACGGAAACACCATATATTTT
CDR3: CASSSSVGDGNTIYF

length: 16
size: once
J: TRBJ2-3
V: TRBV7-8
D: TRBD2
DNA: TGTGCCAGCAGCCCCAAGACTAGCGGGGGGACAGATACGCAGTATTTT
CDR3: CASSPKTSGGTDTQYF

length: 14
size: NA
J: TRBJ1-5
V: TRBV6-6
D: NA
DNA: TGTGCCAGCAGTTACTCGGGCGGCAATCAGCCCCAGCATTTT
CDR3: CASSYSGGNQPQHF

length: 18
size: NA
J: TRBJ2-1
V: TRBV15
D: TRBD2
DNA: TGTGCCACCAGCAGAGATAGACGCGGGGGGGGAGGCTACAATGAGCAGTTCTTC
CDR3: CATSRDRRGGGGYNEQFF

length: 13
size: NA
J: TRBJ2-7
V: TRBV11-1
D: NA
DNA: TGTGCCAGCGTACAGGGACCGGGCTACGAGCAGTACTTC
CDR3: CASVQGPGYEQYF

length: 14
size: NA
J: TRBJ2-3
V: TRBV19
D: NA
DNA: TGTGCCAGCTCGACAGGAGAGATCACAGATACGCAGTATTTT
CDR3: CASSTGEITDTQYF

length: 17
size: once
J: TRBJ2-2
V: TRBV18
D: TRBD1
DNA: TGTGCCAGCTCACCACAAAAGACAGGGGGCACGACCGGGGAGCTGTTTTTT
CDR3: CASSPQKTGGTTGELFF

length: 15
size: few
J: TRBJ1-2
V: TRBV15
D: TRBD1
DNA: TGTGCCACCAGCAGACTCCGGGACAGGGTCTATGGCTACACCTTC
CDR3: CATSRLRDRVYGYTF

length: 14
size: NA
J: TRBJ1-1
V: TRBV5-1
D: NA
DNA: TGCGCCAGCAGCTTGTCGCGGGCGATGGATGAAGCTTTCTTT
CDR3: CASSLSRAMDEAFF

length: 13
size: NA
J: TRBJ2-2
V: TRBV6-5
D: NA
DNA: TGTGCCAGCAGTTCCACCAGGACCGGGGAGCTGTTTTTT
CDR3: CASSSTRTGELFF

length: 14
size: NA
J: TRBJ2-7
V: TRBV30
D: NA
DNA: TGTGCCTGGGGGAGGGACAGGCAATCCTACGAGCAGTACTTC
CDR3: CAWGRDRQSYEQYF

length: 14
size: NA
J: TRBJ1-5
V: TRBV4-1
D: NA
DNA: TGCGCCAGCAGCCAAGATTGGGCCAATCAGCCCCAGCATTTT
CDR3: CASSQDWANQPQHF

length: 14
size: NA
J: TRBJ1-1
V: TRBV6-1
D: NA
DNA: TGTGCCAGCAGCCGGGCCCCCGAGGGCACTGAAGCTTTCTTT
CDR3: CASSRAPEGTEAFF

length: 17
size: few
J: TRBJ1-5
V: TRBV19
D: TRBD1
DNA: TGTGCCAGTAGTAGGGACAGGGGGCAGTTCGGCAATCAGCCCCAGCATTTT
CDR3: CASSRDRGQFGNQPQHF

length: 13
size: NA
J: TRBJ1-4
V: TRBV30
D: TRBD1
DNA: TGTGCCGTTCTGAGGCAGGGGGATGAAAAACTGTTTTTT
CDR3: CAVLRQGDEKLFF

length: 15
size: NA
J: TRBJ2-5
V: TRBV9
D: NA
DNA: TGTGCCAGCAGCGTAGAGGGGGGGTTCCAAGAGACCCAGTACTTC
CDR3: CASSVEGGFQETQYF

length: 16
size: NA
J: TRBJ2-1
V: TRBV7-3
D: TRBD2
DNA: TGTGCCAGCAGCCCTATCGGGGGGGCATCTATAAATGAGCAGTTCTTC
CDR3: CASSPIGGASINEQFF

length: 13
size: few
J: TRBJ1-2
V: TRBV5-1
D: TRBD1
DNA: TGCGCCAGCAGCCAACAGGGGATCTATGGCTACACCTTC
CDR3: CASSQQGIYGYTF

length: 14
size: NA
J: TRBJ2-5
V: TRBV4-1
D: NA
DNA: TGCGCCAGCAGCCGTACTAGTCCCCCAGAGACCCAGTACTTC
CDR3: CASSRTSPPETQYF

length: 15
size: NA
J: TRBJ2-3
V: TRBV30
D: TRBD2
DNA: TGTGCCTGGATCGGGGCGGGGGGGGCCACAGATACGCAGTATTTT
CDR3: CAWIGAGGATDTQYF

length: 12
size: NA
J: TRBJ2-5
V: TRBV2
D: NA
DNA: TGTGCCAGAGGGGACTTCCAAGAGACCCAGTACTTC
CDR3: CARGDFQETQYF

length: 17
size: NA
J: TRBJ1-5
V: TRBV23-1
D: TRBD1
DNA: TGCGCCAGCAGTCAATGGCTCAAGGGACAGGGGAGTCAGCCCCAGCATTTT
CDR3: CASSQWLKGQGSQPQHF

length: 14
size: few
J: TRBJ1-2
V: TRBV7-2
D: TRBD1
DNA: TGTGCCAGCAGCTTAGACAGGGGATTCTATGGCTACACCTTC
CDR3: CASSLDRGFYGYTF

length: 16
size: NA
J: TRBJ2-3
V: TRBV7-8
D: TRBD2
DNA: TGTGCCAGCAGCCATTTTAGCGGGGGGTACTCAGATACGCAGTATTTT
CDR3: CASSHFSGGYSDTQYF

length: 12
size: once
J: TRBJ1-4
V: TRBV7-9
D: TRBD1
DNA: TGTTCCGGGGGACAGGGGCACGAAAAACTGTTTTTT
CDR3: CSGGQGHEKLFF

length: 16
size: few
J: TRBJ1-5
V: TRBV6-1
D: NA
DNA: TGTGCCAGCAGTGAAGACTTATACAGTACCAATCAGCCCCAGCATTTT
CDR3: CASSEDLYSTNQPQHF

length: 14
size: few
J: TRBJ1-5
V: TRBV2
D: NA
DNA: TGTGCCAGCAGTTTCTCCGGGACTTATCAGCCCCAGCATTTT
CDR3: CASSFSGTYQPQHF

length: 16
size: NA
J: TRBJ1-1
V: TRBV5-6
D: NA
DNA: TGTGCCAGCAGCGTGGGGGGAGGACCCATGAACACTGAAGCTTTCTTT
CDR3: CASSVGGGPMNTEAFF